This TCR beta chain was observed in a study of T cell responses to AZD1222 COVID-19 vaccine. General study results and limits: Donor demographics were predominantly white British with a female majority; clonal diversity may be underestimated. None of the repertoires were sampled until the peak T cell response had passed.

CDR3 length equals 15 residues. Germline loops: CDR1 LGHNA, CDR2 YSLEER. Losses at the gene ends were 3 bases for V and 6 bases for J; bases not matched to a gene: 7. Method: immunoSEQ multiplex PCR; TCRdb's copy keeps in-frame clones and lacks some. The repertoire consists of around 83,000 clones, with 90% occurring once and the leading ten covering around 5.8%. Second-dose intervals near 4 or 12 weeks were combined. As concerns this clone: The antigen is undetermined.

Material: peripheral blood, obtained 28 days after the second AZD1222 dose. This TCR was sampled from an adult who received the AZD1222 COVID-19 vaccine. V usage is TRBV4-3 and J usage is TRBJ2-1; 8 bases fit TRBD1. The CDR3 region has the DNA TGCGCCAGCAGCCAGTTCGGACAGGGTGCCAATGAGCAGTTCTTC. This codes for CASSQFGQGANEQFF.